This T cell receptor beta chain was sequenced in a study of T cells in Graves' hyperthyroidism and ophthalmopathy. As for the study in general: The authors collected peripheral blood at initial diagnosis, before any treatment. Study-level findings and limits: Onset of ophthalmopathy came a median roughly 6 months after the model predicted it.

Germline V gene data show CDR1 as SGHRS and CDR2 as YFSETQ. V shed 1 base and J shed 10 bases, with 12 bases lying between them. The CDR3 runs to 14 residues. What was amplified from RNA transcripts were TCR beta CDR3 regions. First-round RT-PCR targeting the TCR CDR3 was performed with the HTBI primer set. MiXCR was run by TCRdb on the multiplex PCR reads, yielding one entry per CDR3 protein. The sample lists roughly 420,000 distinct CDR3 sequences, around 14% occurring once. This clonotype has at least ten counts. Its matching antigen is unknown. Lactation, pregnancy, other autoimmune disease or uncontrolled infection led to exclusion of patients.

The clonotype originates from a woman under 30 with Graves' hyperthyroidism. The V and J genes are TRBV5-1 and TRBJ1-6, with D maybe TRBD1 (6 bases). The sequencing input was blood. This chain's CDR3 is CASSLRKGDSPLHF. The CDR3 coding sequence is TGCGCCAGCAGCTTGAGAAAGGGGGACTCACCCCTCCACTTT.